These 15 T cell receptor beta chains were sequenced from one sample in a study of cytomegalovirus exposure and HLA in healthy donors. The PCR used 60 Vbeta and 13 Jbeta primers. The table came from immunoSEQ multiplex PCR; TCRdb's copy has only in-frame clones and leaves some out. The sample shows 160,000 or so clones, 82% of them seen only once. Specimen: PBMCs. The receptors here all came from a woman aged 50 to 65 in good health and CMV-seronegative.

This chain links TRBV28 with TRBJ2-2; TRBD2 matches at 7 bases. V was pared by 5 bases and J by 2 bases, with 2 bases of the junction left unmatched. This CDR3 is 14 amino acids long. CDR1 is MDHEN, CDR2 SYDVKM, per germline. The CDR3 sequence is CASSPGLNTGELFF. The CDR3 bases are TGTGCCAGCAGTCCGGGACTAAACACCGGGGAGCTGTTTTTT.

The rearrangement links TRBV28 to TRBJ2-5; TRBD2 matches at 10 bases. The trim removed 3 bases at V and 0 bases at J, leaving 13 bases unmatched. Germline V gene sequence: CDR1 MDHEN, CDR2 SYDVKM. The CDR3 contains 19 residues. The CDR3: CASSFNQALAGAYQETQYF. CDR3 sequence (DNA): TGTGCCAGCAGTTTCAATCAGGCGCTAGCGGGAGCCTACCAAGAGACCCAGTACTTC.

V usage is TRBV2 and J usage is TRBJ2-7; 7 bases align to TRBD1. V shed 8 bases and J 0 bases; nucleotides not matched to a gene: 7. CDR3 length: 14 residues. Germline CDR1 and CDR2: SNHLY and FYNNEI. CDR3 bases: TGTGCCAGCGGTCAACAGGGGAACTCCTACGAGCAGTACTTC. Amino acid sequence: CASGQQGNSYEQYF. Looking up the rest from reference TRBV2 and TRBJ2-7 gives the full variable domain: EPEVTQTPSHQVTQMGQEVILRCVPISNHLYFYWYRQILGQKVEFLVSFYNNEISEKSEIFDDQFSVERPDGSNFTLKIRSTKLEDSAMYFCASGQQGNSYEQYFGPGTRLTVT.

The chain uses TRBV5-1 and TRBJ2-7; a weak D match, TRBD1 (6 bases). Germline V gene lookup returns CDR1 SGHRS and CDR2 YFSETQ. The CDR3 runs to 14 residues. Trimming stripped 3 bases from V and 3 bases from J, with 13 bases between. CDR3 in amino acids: CASSSGQTFYEQYF. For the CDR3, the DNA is TGCGCCAGCAGCTCAGGACAGACGTTCTACGAGCAGTACTTC.

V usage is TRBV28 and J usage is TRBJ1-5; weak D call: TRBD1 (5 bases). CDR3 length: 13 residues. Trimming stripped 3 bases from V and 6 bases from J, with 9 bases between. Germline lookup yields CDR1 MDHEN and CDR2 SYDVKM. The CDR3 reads CASSLLGGQPQHF. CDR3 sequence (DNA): TGTGCCAGCAGTTTGCTGGGGGGTCAGCCCCAGCATTTT.

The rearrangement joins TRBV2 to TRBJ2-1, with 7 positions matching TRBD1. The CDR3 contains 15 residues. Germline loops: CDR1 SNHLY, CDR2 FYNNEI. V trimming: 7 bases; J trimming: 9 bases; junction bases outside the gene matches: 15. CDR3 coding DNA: TGTGCCAGCACTCTGGAAGGGGGCAGGGAAAGTGAGCAGTTCTTC. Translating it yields CASTLEGGRESEQFF.

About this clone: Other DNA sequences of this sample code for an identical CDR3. The CDR3 DNA is TGCGCCAGCAGCCGGCTAGCGGGGGGTGCCGGGGAGCTGTTTTTT. Translating gives CASSRLAGGAGELFF. The chain is built from TRBV4-1 and TRBJ2-2; 11 positions agree with TRBD2. CDR3 length: 15 residues. CDR1 and CDR2 from the germline V gene are MGHRA and YSYEKL. Trimming cost V 4 bases and J 6 bases; bases outside gene matches: 4.

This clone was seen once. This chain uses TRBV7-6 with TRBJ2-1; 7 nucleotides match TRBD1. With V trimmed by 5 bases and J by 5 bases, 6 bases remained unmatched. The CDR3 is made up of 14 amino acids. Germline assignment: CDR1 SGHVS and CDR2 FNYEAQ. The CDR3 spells CASSGEQGNNEQFF. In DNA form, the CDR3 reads TGTGCCAGCAGCGGGGAACAGGGGAACAATGAGCAGTTCTTC.

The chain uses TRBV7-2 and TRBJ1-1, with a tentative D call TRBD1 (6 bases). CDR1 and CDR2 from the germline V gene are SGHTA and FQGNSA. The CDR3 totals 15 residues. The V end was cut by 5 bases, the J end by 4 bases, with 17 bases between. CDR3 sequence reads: CASSQRTGTGTEAFF. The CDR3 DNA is TGTGCCAGCAGCCAAAGAACAGGGACCGGCACTGAAGCTTTCTTT.

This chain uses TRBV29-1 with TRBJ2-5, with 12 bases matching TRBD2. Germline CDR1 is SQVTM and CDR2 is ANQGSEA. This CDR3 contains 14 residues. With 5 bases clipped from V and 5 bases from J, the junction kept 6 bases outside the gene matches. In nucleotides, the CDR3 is TGCAGCGTTTCGACTAGCGGGAGCAGGGAGACCCAGTACTTC. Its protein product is CSVSTSGSRETQYF.

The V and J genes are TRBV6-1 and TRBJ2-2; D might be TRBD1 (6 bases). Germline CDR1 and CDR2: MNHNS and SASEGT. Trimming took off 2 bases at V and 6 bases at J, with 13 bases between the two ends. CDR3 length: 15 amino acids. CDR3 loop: CASSEMQGSSGELFF. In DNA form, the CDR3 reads TGTGCCAGCAGTGAAATGCAGGGGTCGTCCGGGGAGCTGTTTTTT.

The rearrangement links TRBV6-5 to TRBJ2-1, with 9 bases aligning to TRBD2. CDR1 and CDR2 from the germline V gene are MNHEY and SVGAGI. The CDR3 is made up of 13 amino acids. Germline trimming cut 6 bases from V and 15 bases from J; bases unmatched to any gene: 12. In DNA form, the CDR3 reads TGTGCCAGCAGCAGCGGGAGGCGGGAGCCGCGGTTCTTC. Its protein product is CASSSGRREPRFF.

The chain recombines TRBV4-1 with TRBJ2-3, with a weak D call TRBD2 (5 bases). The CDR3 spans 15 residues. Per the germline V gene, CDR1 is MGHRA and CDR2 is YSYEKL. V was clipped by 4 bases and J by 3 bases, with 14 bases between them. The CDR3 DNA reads TGCGCCAGCAGCCCCTGGGCTAGCTCAACAGATACGCAGTATTTT. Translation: CASSPWASSTDTQYF.

The CDR3 here is CSVSMDRERTQYF. CDR3 DNA: TGCAGCGTCTCTATGGACAGGGAACGGACCCAGTACTTC. The V and J genes are TRBV29-1 and TRBJ2-5; 8 bases map to TRBD1. The CDR3 totals 13 residues. V was clipped by 6 bases and J by 7 bases; unmatched bases: 10. Germline CDR1 reads SQVTM; CDR2 reads ANQGSEA.

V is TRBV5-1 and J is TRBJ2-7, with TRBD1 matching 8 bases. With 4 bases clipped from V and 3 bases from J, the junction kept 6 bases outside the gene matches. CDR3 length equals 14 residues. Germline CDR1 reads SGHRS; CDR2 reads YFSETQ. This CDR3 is CASSATGVRYEQYF. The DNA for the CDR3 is TGCGCCAGCAGCGCGACAGGGGTCCGCTACGAGCAGTACTTC.